This is a list of T cell receptor beta chains from one sample in a study of cytomegalovirus exposure and HLA in healthy donors. Profiling relied on immunoSEQ multiplex PCR, and the TCRdb table lists in-frame clones only, not all of them. The sample records tens of thousands of clones, more than 70% being singletons. Sequenced sample: PBMCs. The receptors derive from a male donor in good health and CMV-seronegative. The CDR3 runs from the conserved cysteine through the conserved F or W. The D gene is left open where the match is weak. A row's size may be missing; if present it is once, few, many or a size class.

clone size,D gene,J gene,V gene,CDR3 DNA,CDR3 protein
NA,NA,TRBJ1-1,TRBV11-2,TGTGCCAGCGAGGGTGTCCAAAGAGGAGAGGCTTTCTTT,CASEGVQRGEAFF
NA,NA,TRBJ2-3,TRBV9,TGTGCCAGCAGCGTAGAGGGGCAGGCCACAGATACGCAGTATTTT,CASSVEGQATDTQYF
NA,NA,TRBJ2-7,TRBV5-1,TGCGCCAGCAGCTTGGGCTCCGGGTCGGGCGAGCAGTACTTC,CASSLGSGSGEQYF
NA,NA,TRBJ2-6,TRBV20-1,TGCAGTGCAACTAAAGTAGACGTCCTGACTTTC,CSATKVDVLTF
NA,NA,TRBJ2-7,TRBV4-3,TGCGCCAGCAGCCTAAGTAGCACGGATTTCTCCTACGAGCAGTACTTC,CASSLSSTDFSYEQYF
NA,NA,TRBJ1-5,TRBV28,TGTGCCAGCAGGACAGCCAATCAGCCCCAGCATTTT,CASRTANQPQHF
NA,TRBD1,TRBJ2-3,TRBV13,TGTGCCAGCAGCCCCCGGACAGGCCGTGCTAGCACAGATACGCAGTATTTT,CASSPRTGRASTDTQYF
NA,NA,TRBJ1-2,TRBV6-5,TGTGCCAGCAAAAACACGGGACTAGCTAACTATGGCTACACCTTC,CASKNTGLANYGYTF
NA,NA,TRBJ1-2,TRBV6-1,TGTGCCAGCACCGACAGGCGCCTCTATGGCTACACCTTC,CASTDRRLYGYTF
NA,TRBD1,TRBJ2-2,TRBV14,TGTGCCAGCAGCCTAGGGACAGGGGTGCCTCGGAGGAACACCGGGGAGCTGTTTTTT,CASSLGTGVPRRNTGELFF
few,NA,TRBJ1-5,TRBV4-2,TGTGCCAGCAGCCAAGGGTCAGTTCGCAATCAGCCCCAGCATTTT,CASSQGSVRNQPQHF
NA,NA,TRBJ1-1,TRBV4-3,TGCGCCAGCAGCCGCTCCAGGACAGTGAACACTGAAGCTTTCTTT,CASSRSRTVNTEAFF
NA,NA,TRBJ1-4,TRBV15,TGTGCCACCAGTCTCGGGGGAGATAATGAAAAACTGTTTTTT,CATSLGGDNEKLFF
NA,TRBD1,TRBJ2-2,TRBV6-4,TGTGCCAGCAGCCGGGACAGGGAGGCCGGGGAGCTGTTTTTT,CASSRDREAGELFF
once,NA,TRBJ2-7,TRBV18,TGTGCCAGCTCACCTTTCGACAGCTACGAGCAGTACTTC,CASSPFDSYEQYF
NA,TRBD1,TRBJ2-1,TRBV7-2,TGTGCCAGCAGATCTACAGGGGTCGACAATGAGCAGTTCTTC,CASRSTGVDNEQFF
NA,TRBD1,TRBJ1-4,TRBV18,TGTGCCAGCTCACCCGACAGGGGGAATGAAAAACTGTTTTTT,CASSPDRGNEKLFF
NA,NA,TRBJ1-1,TRBV6-4,TGTGCCAGCAGTGACGAGGGCGGGACTGAAGCTTTCTTT,CASSDEGGTEAFF
NA,TRBD2,TRBJ2-3,TRBV5-1,TGCGCCAGCAGCTTGCTAGCGGGGGGGCCGGGCACAGATACGCAGTATTTT,CASSLLAGGPGTDTQYF
NA,NA,TRBJ1-4,TRBV4-3,TGCGCCAGCAGCCAAGAGCGGGCGGGAAGTCGCCGTCATGCAACTAATGAAAAACTGTTTTTT,CASSQERAGSRRHATNEKLFF
NA,TRBD1,TRBJ2-3,TRBV5-8,TGTGCCAGCAGCTTGGTAGGGGGCATAACAGATACGCAGTATTTT,CASSLVGGITDTQYF
NA,NA,TRBJ2-7,TRBV18,TGTGCCAGCTCCCTACGGGACGAGCAGTACTTC,CASSLRDEQYF
NA,NA,TRBJ2-5,TRBV19,TGTGCCAGTACCGCCCCAGGGGAAGAGACCCAGTACTTC,CASTAPGEETQYF
few,NA,TRBJ2-5,TRBV6-5,TGTGCCAGCAGTAGACTAGTTAGGGGAGCGGAGACCCAGTACTTC,CASSRLVRGAETQYF
once,TRBD1,TRBJ2-1,TRBV7-9,TGTGCCAGCAGCATACAGGGGCCATACAATGAGCAGTTCTTC,CASSIQGPYNEQFF